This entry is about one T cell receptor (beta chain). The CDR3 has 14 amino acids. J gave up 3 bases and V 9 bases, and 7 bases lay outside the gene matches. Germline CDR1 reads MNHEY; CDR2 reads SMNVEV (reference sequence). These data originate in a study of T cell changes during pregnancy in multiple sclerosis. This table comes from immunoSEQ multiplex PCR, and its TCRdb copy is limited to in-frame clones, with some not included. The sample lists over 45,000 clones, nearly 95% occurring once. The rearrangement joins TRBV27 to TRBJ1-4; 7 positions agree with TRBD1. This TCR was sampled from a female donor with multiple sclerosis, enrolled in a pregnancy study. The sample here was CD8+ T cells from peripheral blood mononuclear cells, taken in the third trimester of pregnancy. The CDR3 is CASSTGTANEKLFF. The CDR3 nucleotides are TGTGCCAGTAGTACCGGGACAGCTAATGAAAAACTGTTTTTT.